Listed here are 10 T cell receptor beta chains from one sample, sequenced in a study of cytomegalovirus exposure and HLA in healthy donors. The PCR used 60 Vbeta and 13 Jbeta primers. This table comes from immunoSEQ multiplex PCR, and its TCRdb copy is limited to in-frame clones, with some not included. The sample contains 150,000 or so clones, roughly 70% of which appear only once. Sequenced: PBMCs. These TCRs come from a girl aged 10 to 17 in good health and CMV-seronegative.

CDR3 DNA sequence: TGTGCCAGCAGCTGGAAAGACAGGCCCAGGGACTACGAGCAGTACTTC. Protein: CASSWKDRPRDYEQYF. The rearrangement joins TRBV5-4 to TRBJ2-7; possibly TRBD1 for D (6 bases). V was trimmed by 3 bases and J by 3 bases, leaving 19 bases between them. CDR1 is SGHNT, CDR2 YYREEE, per germline (reference sequence). CDR3 length: 16 residues.

The chain employs TRBV2 and TRBJ2-7, with D unresolved. This CDR3 has 12 residues. CDR1 and CDR2 (germline): SNHLY, FYNNEI. V was shortened by 7 bases and J by 5 bases, with 12 bases between the two germline ends. The CDR3 reads CASIEQSHEQYF. CDR3 nucleotides: TGTGCCAGCATCGAACAGAGCCACGAGCAGTACTTC.

There are a few counts of this clone. This chain links TRBV5-1 with TRBJ2-5; 8 nucleotides agree with TRBD1. This CDR3 is 13 amino acids long. The germline V gene has CDR1 SGHRS and CDR2 YFSETQ. J gave up 3 bases and V 3 bases, and 1 base lay outside the gene matches. The DNA for the CDR3 is TGCGCCAGCAGCTCGGGACAGGAAGAGACCCAGTACTTC. Protein product: CASSSGQEETQYF.

The CDR3 protein is CASSEGQGGTDTQYF. The DNA for the CDR3 is TGTGCCAGCAGCGAGGGACAGGGAGGAACAGATACGCAGTATTTT. The chain carries TRBV7-8 and TRBJ2-3; the match to TRBD1 covers 9 bases. This CDR3 has 15 amino acids. CDR1 and CDR2 from the germline V gene are SGHVS and FQNEAQ. Germline trimming cut 5 bases from V and 3 bases from J; bases unmatched to any gene: 6.

The chain joins TRBV9 to TRBJ1-2; 7 bases match TRBD1. This CDR3 contains 13 residues. With 4 bases clipped from V and 5 bases from J, the junction kept 5 bases outside the gene matches. The germline gives CDR1 SGDLS, CDR2 YYNGEE. In nucleotides, the CDR3 is TGTGCCAGCAGCCCAGGGGGTTTATATGGCTACACCTTC. This sequence encodes CASSPGGLYGYTF.

The chain joins TRBV5-1 to TRBJ2-3; a weak D match, TRBD2 (6 bases). CDR1 is SGHRS and CDR2 is YFSETQ in the germline V gene. V lost 0 bases and J 0 bases, leaving 11 bases between the germline ends. This CDR3 comprises 16 residues. In nucleotides, the CDR3 is TGCGCCAGCAGCTTGGGACCGGCGGGGAGCACAGATACGCAGTATTTT. Translation gives CASSLGPAGSTDTQYF.

This chain joins TRBV9 and TRBJ2-5; 11 nucleotides line up with TRBD2. The CDR3 extends over 18 amino acids. Germline CDR1 is SGDLS and CDR2 is YYNGEE. J gave up 2 bases and V 3 bases, and 12 bases lay outside the gene matches. The CDR3 DNA sequence: TGTGCCAGCAGCGAGGGGGGACTAGCGGCGGGGGGGCAAGAGACCCAGTACTTC. Protein: CASSEGGLAAGGQETQYF.

The chain links TRBV5-1 to TRBJ1-1, with TRBD1 as a possible D gene (5 bases). CDR1 and CDR2 (germline): SGHRS, YFSETQ. Trimming cost V 5 bases and J 1 base, with 9 bases left between them. The CDR3 runs 13 residues. CDR3: CASRPQGNTEAFF. The DNA of the CDR3 is TGCGCCAGCAGGCCGCAGGGGAACACTGAAGCTTTCTTT.

V is TRBV7-9 and J is TRBJ1-1; D unclear. V dropped 2 bases and J dropped 3 bases, with 4 bases sitting between them. CDR3 length: 12 residues. Per the germline V gene, CDR1 is SEHNR and CDR2 is FQNEAQ (reference sequence). Here the CDR3 reads CASSLLDTEAFF. In nucleotides, the CDR3 is TGTGCCAGCAGCTTATTAGACACTGAAGCTTTCTTT.

The rearrangement uses TRBV11-3 and TRBJ2-3; TRBD1 is a possible D gene (5 bases). V lost 2 bases, J lost 2 bases, and 14 bases lay in between. The CDR3 length is 16 residues. Germline V gives CDR1 SGHNT, CDR2 YENEEA. CDR3 DNA sequence: TGTGCCAGCAGCTTATCAGGGCCCCACGACACAGATACGCAGTATTTT. Translated, it gives CASSLSGPHDTDTQYF.